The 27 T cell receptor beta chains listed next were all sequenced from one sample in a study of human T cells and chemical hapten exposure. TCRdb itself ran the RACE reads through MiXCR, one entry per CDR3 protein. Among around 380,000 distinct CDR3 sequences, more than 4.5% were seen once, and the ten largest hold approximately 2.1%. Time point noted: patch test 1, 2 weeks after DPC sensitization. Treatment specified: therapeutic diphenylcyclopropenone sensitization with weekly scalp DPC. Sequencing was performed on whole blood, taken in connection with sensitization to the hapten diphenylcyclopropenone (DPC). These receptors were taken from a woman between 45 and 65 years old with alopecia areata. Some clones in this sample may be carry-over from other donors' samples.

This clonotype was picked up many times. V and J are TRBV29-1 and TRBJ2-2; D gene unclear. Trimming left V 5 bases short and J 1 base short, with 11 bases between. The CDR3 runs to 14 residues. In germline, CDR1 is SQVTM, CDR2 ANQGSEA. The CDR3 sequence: CSVHDILNTGELFF. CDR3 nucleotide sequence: TGCAGCGTTCATGACATCTTGAACACCGGGGAGCTGTTTTTT.

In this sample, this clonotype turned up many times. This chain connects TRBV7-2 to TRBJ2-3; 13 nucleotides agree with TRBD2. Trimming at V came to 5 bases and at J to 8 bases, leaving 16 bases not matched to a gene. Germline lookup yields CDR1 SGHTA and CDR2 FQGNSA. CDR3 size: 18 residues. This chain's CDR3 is CASSLGLAGAPVGATQYF. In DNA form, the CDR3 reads TGTGCCAGCAGCCTCGGACTAGCGGGGGCCCCGGTCGGGGCTACGCAGTATTTT.

The CDR3 region has the DNA TGTGCCAGCAGTGAAGCGATGGGGACCGAGCAGTACTTC. Protein product: CASSEAMGTEQYF. The V gene is TRBV2, the J gene TRBJ2-7; either TRBD1 or TRBD2 may supply D (5 bases each). The CDR3 covers 13 residues. CDR1 is SNHLY and CDR2 is FYNNEI in the germline V gene. V lost 0 bases to trimming and J lost 6 bases, with 9 bases between them.

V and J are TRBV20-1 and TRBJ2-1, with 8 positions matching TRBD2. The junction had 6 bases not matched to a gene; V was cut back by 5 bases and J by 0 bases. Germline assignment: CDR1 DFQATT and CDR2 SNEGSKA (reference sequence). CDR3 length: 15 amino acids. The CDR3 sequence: CSAPRLAGSYNEQFF. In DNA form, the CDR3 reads TGCAGTGCTCCCCGGCTAGCGGGCTCCTACAATGAGCAGTTCTTC.

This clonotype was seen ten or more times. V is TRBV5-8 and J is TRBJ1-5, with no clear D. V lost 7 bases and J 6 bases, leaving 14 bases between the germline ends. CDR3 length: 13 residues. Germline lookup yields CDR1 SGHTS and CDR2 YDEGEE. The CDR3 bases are TGTGCCAGCGGTCCTGTCCTCCTTCAGCCCCAGCATTTT. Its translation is CASGPVLLQPQHF.

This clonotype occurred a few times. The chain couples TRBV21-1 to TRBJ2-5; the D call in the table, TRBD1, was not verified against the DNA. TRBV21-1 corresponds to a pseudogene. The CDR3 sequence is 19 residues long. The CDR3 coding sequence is TGTGCCAGCAGCAAAGCGAAGATCGGGGACAGGGGGTTTCAAGAGACCCAGTACTTC. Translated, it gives CASSKAKIGDRGFQETQYF.

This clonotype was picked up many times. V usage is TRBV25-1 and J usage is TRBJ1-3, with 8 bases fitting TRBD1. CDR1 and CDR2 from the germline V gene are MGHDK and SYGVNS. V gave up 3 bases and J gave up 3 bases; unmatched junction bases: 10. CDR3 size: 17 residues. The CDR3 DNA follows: TGTGCCAGCAGTGATCTGGGGACAGGAGGATTTGGAAACACCATATATTTT. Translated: CASSDLGTGGFGNTIYF.

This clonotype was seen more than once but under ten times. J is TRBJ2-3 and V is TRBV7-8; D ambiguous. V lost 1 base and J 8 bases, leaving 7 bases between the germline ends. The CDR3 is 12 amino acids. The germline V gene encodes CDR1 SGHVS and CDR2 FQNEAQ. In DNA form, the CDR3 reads TGTGCCAGCAGCTTAGGATTCGGTACGCAGTATTTT. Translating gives CASSLGFGTQYF.

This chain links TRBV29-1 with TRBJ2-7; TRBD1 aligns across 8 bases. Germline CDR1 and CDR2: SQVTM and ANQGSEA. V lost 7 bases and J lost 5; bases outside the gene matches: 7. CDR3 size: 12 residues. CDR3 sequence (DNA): TGCAGCGCCCGGACAGGGAGGCACGAGCAGTACTTC. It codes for CSARTGRHEQYF.

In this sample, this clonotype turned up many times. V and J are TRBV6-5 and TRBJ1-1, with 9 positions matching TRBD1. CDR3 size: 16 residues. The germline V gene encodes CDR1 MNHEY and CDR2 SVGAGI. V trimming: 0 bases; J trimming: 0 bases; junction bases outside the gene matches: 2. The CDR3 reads CASSYSYRGLNTEAFF. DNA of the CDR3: TGTGCCAGCAGTTACTCGTACAGGGGGCTGAACACTGAAGCTTTCTTT.

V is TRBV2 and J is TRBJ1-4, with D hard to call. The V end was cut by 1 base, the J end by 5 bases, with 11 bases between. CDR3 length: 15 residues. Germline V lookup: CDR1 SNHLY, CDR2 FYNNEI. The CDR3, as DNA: TGTGCCAGCAGTGAAGACGGGTCGCTAAATGAAAAACTGTTTTTT. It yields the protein CASSEDGSLNEKLFF.

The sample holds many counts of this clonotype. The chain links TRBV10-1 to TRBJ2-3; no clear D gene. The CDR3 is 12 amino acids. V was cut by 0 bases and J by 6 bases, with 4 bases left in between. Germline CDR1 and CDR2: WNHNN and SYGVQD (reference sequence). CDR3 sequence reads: CASSESRDTQYF. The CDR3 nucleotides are TGCGCCAGCAGTGAGTCGCGGGATACGCAGTATTTT.

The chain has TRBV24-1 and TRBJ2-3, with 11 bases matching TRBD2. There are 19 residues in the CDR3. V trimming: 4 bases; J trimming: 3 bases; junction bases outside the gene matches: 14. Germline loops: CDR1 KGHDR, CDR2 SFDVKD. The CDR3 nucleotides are TGTGCCACCAGTGACCCCACCGTAACTAGCGGGAGTTCTACAGATACGCAGTATTTT. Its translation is CATSDPTVTSGSSTDTQYF.

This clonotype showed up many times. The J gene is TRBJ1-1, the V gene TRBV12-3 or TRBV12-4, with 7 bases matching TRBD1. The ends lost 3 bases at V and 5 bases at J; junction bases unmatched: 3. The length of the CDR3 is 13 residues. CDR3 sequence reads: CASSLKGATEAFF. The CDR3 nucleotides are TGTGCCAGCAGTTTGAAGGGGGCGACTGAAGCTTTCTTT.

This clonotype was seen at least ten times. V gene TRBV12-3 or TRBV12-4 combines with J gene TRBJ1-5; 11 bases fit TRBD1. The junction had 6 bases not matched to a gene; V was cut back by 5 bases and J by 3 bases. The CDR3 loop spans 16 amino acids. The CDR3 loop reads CASSGQGALYNQPQHF. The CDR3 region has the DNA TGTGCCAGCAGTGGACAGGGGGCGTTATACAATCAGCCCCAGCATTTT.

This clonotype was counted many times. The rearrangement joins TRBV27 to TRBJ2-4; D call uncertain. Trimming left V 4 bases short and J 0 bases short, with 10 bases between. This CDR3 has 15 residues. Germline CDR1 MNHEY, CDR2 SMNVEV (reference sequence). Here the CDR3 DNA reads TGTGCCAGCAGTTGGGCATTTGGAGCCAAAAACATTCAGTACTTC. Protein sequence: CASSWAFGAKNIQYF.

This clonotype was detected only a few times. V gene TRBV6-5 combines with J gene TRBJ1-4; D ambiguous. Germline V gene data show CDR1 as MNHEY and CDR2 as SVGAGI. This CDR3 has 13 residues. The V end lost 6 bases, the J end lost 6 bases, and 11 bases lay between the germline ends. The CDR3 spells CASSTPRDEKLFF. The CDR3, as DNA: TGTGCCAGCAGCACTCCGAGGGATGAAAAACTGTTTTTT.

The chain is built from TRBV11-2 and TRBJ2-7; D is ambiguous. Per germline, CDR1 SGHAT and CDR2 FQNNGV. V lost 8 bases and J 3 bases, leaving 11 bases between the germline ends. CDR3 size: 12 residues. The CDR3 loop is CASSGPDYEQYF. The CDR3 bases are TGTGCCAGCTCCGGGCCGGACTACGAGCAGTACTTC.

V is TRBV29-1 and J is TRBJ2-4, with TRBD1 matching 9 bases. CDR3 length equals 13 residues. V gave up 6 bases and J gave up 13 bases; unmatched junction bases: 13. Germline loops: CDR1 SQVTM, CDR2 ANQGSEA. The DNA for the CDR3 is TGCAGCGTCTCCGACAGGGGGTCCTACCTCCAGTACTTC. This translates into CSVSDRGSYLQYF.

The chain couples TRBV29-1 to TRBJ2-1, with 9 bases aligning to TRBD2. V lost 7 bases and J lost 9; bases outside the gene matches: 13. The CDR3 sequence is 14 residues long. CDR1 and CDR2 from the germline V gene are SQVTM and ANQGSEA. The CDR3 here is CSGIAGEITTEQFF. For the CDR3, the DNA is TGCAGCGGAATAGCGGGGGAAATTACAACTGAGCAGTTCTTC.

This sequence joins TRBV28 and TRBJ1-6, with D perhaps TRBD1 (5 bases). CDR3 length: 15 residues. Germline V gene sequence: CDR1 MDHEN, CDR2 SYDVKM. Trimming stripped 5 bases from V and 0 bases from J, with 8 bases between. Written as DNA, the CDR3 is TGTGCCAGCAGTCCCGGGACCTCCTATAATTCACCCCTCCACTTT. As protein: CASSPGTSYNSPLHF.

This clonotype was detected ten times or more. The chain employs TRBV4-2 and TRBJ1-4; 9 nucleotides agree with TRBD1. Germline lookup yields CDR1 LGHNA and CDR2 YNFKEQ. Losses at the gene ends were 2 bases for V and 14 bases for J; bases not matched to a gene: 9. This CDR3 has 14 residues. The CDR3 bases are TGTGCCAGCAGCCAAAGCTATCGGGACAGGGACCTGTTTTTT. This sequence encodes CASSQSYRDRDLFF.

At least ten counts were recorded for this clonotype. CDR3 sequence (DNA): TGTGCCAGCAGTTTATCGATGGGGTCGAACACTGAAGCTTTCTTT. It encodes CASSLSMGSNTEAFF. This chain connects TRBV28 to TRBJ1-1; D is uncertain. V dropped 1 base and J dropped 1 base, with 10 bases sitting between them. The CDR3 is 15 residues long. Germline CDR1 and CDR2: MDHEN and SYDVKM.

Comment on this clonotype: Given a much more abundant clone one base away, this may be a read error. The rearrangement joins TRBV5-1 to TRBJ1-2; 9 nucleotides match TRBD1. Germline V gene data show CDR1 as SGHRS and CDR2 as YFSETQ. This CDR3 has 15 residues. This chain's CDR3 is CASSLGGDRVHGYIF. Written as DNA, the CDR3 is TGCGCCAGCAGCTTGGGAGGGGACAGGGTCCATGGCTACATCTTC.

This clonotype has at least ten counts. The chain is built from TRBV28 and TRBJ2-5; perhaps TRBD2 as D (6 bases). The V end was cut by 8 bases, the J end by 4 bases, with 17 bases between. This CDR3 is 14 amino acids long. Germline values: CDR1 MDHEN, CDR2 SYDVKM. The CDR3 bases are TGTGCCAGCCACAGAACAGCCGGGGGAGAGACCCAGTACTTC. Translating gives CASHRTAGGETQYF. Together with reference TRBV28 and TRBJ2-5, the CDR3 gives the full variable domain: DVKVTQSSRYLVKRTGEKVFLECVQDMDHENMFWYRQDPGLGLRLIYFSYDVKMKEKGDIPEGYSVSREKKERFSLILESASTNQTSMYLCASHRTAGGETQYFGPGTRLLVL.

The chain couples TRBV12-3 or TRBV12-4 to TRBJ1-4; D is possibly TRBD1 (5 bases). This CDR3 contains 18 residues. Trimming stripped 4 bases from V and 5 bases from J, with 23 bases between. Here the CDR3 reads CASSYDPGLSFPNEKLFF. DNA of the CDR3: TGTGCCAGCAGTTATGATCCGGGACTCAGCTTTCCCAATGAAAAACTGTTTTTT.

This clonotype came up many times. The CDR3: CASRTGTALSYNEQFF. Written as DNA, the CDR3 is TGTGCCAGCAGAACCGGGACAGCGCTCTCCTACAATGAGCAGTTCTTC. The chain employs TRBV28 and TRBJ2-1; 7 bases match TRBD1. The trim removed 6 bases at V and 0 bases at J, leaving 8 bases unmatched. Germline V CDR1 and CDR2: MDHEN, SYDVKM. This CDR3 region has 16 residues.